This T cell receptor (beta chain) was obtained from a study of OX40 agonist ivuxolimab in advanced cancers. In the study overall: Administration of intravenous ivuxolimab to patients occurred every 2 weeks at 0.01 to 10 mg/kg. One patient with hepatocellular carcinoma and two with cutaneous melanoma, three in all, had partial responses.

Looked up from germline, CDR1 is LNHDA and CDR2 is SQIVND (reference sequence). V lost 5 bases and J lost 4, with 19 bases in between. The CDR3 is 16 residues long. Assay: immunoSEQ multiplex PCR; the TCRdb copy retains only in-frame clones and omits some. The sample carries around 77,000 clones, around nine tenths recorded once. As for this clone: The antigen is undetermined.

Findings and caveats of the study: In a subset of nonresponders, normalized T-cell clonal expansion was also low.

The receptor's source is an adult with an advanced solid tumor such as melanoma, head and neck, liver or kidney cancer. The rearrangement uses TRBV19 and TRBJ2-3; D tentatively fits TRBD1 or TRBD2 (5 bases each). The sequenced sample was CD4+ or CD8+ T cells sorted from blood, obtained in a trial of the OX40 agonist ivuxolimab. The CDR3 DNA follows: TGTGCCAGTAGTCCGGGGCAGCGCTCCTGGGCAGATACGCAGTATTTT. The encoded protein is CASSPGQRSWADTQYF. Variable domain in full (rest from reference TRBV19 and TRBJ2-3): DGGITQSPKYLFRKEGQNVTLSCEQNLNHDAMYWYRQDPGQGLRLIYYSQIVNDFQKGDIAEGYSVSREKKESFPLTVTSAQKNPTAFYLCASSPGQRSWADTQYFGPGTRLTVL.